The 5 T cell receptor beta chains listed next were all sequenced from one sample in a study of cytomegalovirus exposure and HLA in healthy donors. Generated by immunoSEQ multiplex PCR, the TCRdb table keeps only in-frame clones and is missing some. The data show some 150,000 clones, around 90% seen once. Sample: PBMCs. All receptors come from a woman younger than 30 in good health and CMV-seropositive.

This rearrangement joins TRBV28 to TRBJ1-5; 8 bases line up with TRBD1. The CDR3 length is 12 residues. Germline V gene lookup returns CDR1 MDHEN and CDR2 SYDVKM. V lost 6 bases and J lost 7; bases outside the gene matches: 2. Written as DNA, the CDR3 is TGTGCCAGCAGGACAGGGGTCCAGCCCCAGCATTTT. It encodes CASRTGVQPQHF.

This rearrangement joins TRBV6-8 to TRBJ2-7; D possibly corresponds to TRBD2 (5 bases). V gave up 9 bases and J gave up 5 bases, with 11 bases separating them. This CDR3 comprises 11 residues. The V gene's germline CDR1 is MNHGY and CDR2 SAAAGT. CDR3 sequence (DNA): TGTGCCAGGGAGGAGGAGAACGAGCAGTACTTC. This encodes CAREEENEQYF.

CDR3 sequence: CASSRGEETQYF. CDR3 nucleotides: TGTGCCAGCAGCCGGGGGGAAGAGACCCAGTACTTC. V is TRBV6-5 and J is TRBJ2-5; TRBD2 matches 7 bases. CDR3 length: 12 residues. The germline V gene encodes CDR1 MNHEY and CDR2 SVGAGI. Trimming cost V 6 bases and J 3 bases; bases outside gene matches: 1.

V usage is TRBV5-1 and J usage is TRBJ1-2, with TRBD1 matching over 9 bases. The CDR3 is made up of 14 amino acids. CDR1 is SGHRS and CDR2 is YFSETQ in the germline V gene. Unmatched junction bases numbered 5, after V lost 4 bases and J lost 4 bases. The CDR3: CASSGGQGAYGYTF. The CDR3 DNA is TGCGCCAGCAGCGGGGGACAGGGCGCCTATGGCTACACCTTC.

V is TRBV9 and J is TRBJ2-1, with 8 bases that match TRBD2. The germline V gene has CDR1 SGDLS and CDR2 YYNGEE. The V segment lost 0 bases and the J segment 0 bases; nucleotides outside the gene matches: 2. This CDR3 is built from 16 residues. CDR3 DNA: TGTGCCAGCAGCGTAGTAGCGGGAAACTCCTACAATGAGCAGTTCTTC. Translating it yields CASSVVAGNSYNEQFF.